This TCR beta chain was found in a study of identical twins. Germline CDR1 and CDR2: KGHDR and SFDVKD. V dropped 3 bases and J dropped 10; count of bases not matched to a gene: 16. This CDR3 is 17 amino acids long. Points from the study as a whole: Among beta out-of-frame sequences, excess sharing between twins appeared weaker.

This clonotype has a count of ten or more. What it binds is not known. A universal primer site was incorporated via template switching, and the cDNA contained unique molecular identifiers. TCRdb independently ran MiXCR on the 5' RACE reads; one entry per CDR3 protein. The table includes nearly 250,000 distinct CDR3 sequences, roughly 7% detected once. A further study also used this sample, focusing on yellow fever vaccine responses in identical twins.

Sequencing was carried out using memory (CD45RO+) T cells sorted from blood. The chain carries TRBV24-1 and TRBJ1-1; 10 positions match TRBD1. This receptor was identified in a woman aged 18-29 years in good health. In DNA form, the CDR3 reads TGTGCCACCAGTGATCGAAGTTCGGGACAGGGGTACAACCCAGCTTTCTTT. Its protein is CATSDRSSGQGYNPAFF.